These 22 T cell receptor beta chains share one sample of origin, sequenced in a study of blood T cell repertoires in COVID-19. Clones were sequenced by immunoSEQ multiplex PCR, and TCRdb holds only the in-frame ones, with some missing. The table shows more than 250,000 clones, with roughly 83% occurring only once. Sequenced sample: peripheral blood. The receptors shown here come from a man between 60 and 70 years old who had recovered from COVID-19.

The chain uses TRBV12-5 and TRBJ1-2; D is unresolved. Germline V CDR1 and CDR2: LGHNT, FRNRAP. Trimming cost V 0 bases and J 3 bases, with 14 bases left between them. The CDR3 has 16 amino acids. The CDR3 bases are TGTGCTAGTGGTTTGGTACGCGGAGGTTTGGACTATGGCTACACCTTC. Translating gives CASGLVRGGLDYGYTF.

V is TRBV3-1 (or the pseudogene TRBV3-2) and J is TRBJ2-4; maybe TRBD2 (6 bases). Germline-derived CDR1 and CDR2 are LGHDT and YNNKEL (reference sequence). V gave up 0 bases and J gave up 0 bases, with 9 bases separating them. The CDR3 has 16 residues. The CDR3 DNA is TGTGCCAGCAGCCAAGATCCAGCGGGAGCCAAAAACATTCAGTACTTC. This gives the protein CASSQDPAGAKNIQYF.

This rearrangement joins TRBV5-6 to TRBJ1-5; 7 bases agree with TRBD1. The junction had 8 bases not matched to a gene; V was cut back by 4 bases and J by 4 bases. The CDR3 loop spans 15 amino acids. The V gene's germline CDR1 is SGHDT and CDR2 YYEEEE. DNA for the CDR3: TGTGCCAGCAGCCACCGTAACAGGGGAAATCAGCCCCAGCATTTT. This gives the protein CASSHRNRGNQPQHF.

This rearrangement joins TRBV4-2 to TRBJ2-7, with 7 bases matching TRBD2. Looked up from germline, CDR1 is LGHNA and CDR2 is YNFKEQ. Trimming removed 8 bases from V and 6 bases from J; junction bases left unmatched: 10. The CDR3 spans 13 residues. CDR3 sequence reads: CASPRDYKVEQYF. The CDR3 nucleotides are TGTGCCAGCCCCCGGGACTACAAGGTCGAGCAGTACTTC.

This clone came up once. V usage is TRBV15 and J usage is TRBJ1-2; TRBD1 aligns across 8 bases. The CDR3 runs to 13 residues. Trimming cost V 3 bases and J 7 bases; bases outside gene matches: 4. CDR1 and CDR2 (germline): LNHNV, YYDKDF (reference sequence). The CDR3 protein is CATSRDRDPGYTF. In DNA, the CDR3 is TGTGCCACCAGCAGGGACAGGGATCCTGGCTACACCTTC.

The CDR3 loop is CASSFGTGTDTQYF. The CDR3 DNA reads as TGTGCCAGCAGCTTTGGGACAGGCACAGATACGCAGTATTTT. This chain joins TRBV5-4 and TRBJ2-3; TRBD1 matches at 7 bases. V lost 2 bases, J lost 1 base, and 1 base stayed unmatched. Germline V gene data show CDR1 as SGHNT and CDR2 as YYREEE (reference sequence). The CDR3 totals 14 residues.

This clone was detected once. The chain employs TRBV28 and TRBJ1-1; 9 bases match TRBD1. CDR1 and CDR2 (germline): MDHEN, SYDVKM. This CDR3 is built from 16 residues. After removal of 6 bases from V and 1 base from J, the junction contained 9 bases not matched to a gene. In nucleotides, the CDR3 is TGTGCCAGCAGCCGTAGACAGGGGGGTAGGAACACTGAAGCTTTCTTT. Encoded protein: CASSRRQGGRNTEAFF.

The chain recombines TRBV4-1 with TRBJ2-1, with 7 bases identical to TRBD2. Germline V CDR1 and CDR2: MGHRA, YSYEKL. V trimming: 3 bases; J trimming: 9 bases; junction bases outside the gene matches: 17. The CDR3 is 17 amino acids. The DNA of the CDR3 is TGCGCCAGCAGCCATCCCTCAATCGGAGGGAGGGGTATTGAGCAGTTCTTC. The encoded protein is CASSHPSIGGRGIEQFF.

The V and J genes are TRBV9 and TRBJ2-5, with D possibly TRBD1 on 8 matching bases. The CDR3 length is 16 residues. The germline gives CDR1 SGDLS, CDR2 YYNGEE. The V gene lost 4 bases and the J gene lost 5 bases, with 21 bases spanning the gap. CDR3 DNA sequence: TGTGCCAGCAGCCTCGGACAGGGAGGGCCACGGGAGACCCAGTACTTC. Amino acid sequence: CASSLGQGGPRETQYF.

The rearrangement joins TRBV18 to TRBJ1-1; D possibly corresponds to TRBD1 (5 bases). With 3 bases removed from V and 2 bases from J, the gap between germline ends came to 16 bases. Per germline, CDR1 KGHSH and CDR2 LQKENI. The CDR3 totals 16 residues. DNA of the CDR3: TGTGCCAGCTCACCCCAGGGCACCGCGGGAAACACTGAAGCTTTCTTT. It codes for CASSPQGTAGNTEAFF.

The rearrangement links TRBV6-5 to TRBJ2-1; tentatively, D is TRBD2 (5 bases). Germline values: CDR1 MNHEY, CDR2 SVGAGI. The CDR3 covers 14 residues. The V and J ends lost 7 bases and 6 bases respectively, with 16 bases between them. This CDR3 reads CASIPTGSFNEQFF. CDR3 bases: TGTGCCAGCATTCCGACGGGGTCATTCAATGAGCAGTTCTTC.

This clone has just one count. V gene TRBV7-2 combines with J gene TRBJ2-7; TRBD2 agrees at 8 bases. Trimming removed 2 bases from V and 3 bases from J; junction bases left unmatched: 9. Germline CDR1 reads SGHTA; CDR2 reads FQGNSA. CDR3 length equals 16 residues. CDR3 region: CASSLTVAGPFYEQYF. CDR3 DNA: TGTGCCAGCAGCTTAACGGTAGCGGGACCTTTCTACGAGCAGTACTTC.

DNA of the CDR3: TGCGCCAGCAGCCCGGGACAGGGGTTCACTGAAGCTTTCTTT. This encodes CASSPGQGFTEAFF. The V call is TRBV5-1, the J call TRBJ1-1, with 10 bases fitting TRBD1. Trimming cost V 4 bases and J 4 bases; bases outside gene matches: 4. The V gene's germline CDR1 is SGHRS and CDR2 YFSETQ. The CDR3 runs to 14 residues. Using reference TRBV5-1 and TRBJ1-1 for the parts outside the CDR3, the full variable domain is KAGVTQTPRYLIKTRGQQVTLSCSPISGHRSVSWYQQTPGQGLQFLFEYFSETQRNKGNFPGRFSGRQFSNSRSEMNVSTLELGDSALYLCASSPGQGFTEAFFGQGTRLTVV.

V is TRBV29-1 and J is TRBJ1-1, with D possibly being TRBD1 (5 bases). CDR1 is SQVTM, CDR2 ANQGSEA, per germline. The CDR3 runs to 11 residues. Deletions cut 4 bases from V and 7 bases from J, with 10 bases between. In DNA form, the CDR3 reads TGCAGCGTTGCGGGGGATGTTGAAGCTTTCTTT. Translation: CSVAGDVEAFF.

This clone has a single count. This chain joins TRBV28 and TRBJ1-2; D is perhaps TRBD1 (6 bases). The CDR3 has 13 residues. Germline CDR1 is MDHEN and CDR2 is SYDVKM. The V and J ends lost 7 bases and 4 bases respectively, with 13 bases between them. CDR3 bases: TGTGCCAGCACGGCGGGGGCGTCCTATGGCTACACCTTC. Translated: CASTAGASYGYTF.

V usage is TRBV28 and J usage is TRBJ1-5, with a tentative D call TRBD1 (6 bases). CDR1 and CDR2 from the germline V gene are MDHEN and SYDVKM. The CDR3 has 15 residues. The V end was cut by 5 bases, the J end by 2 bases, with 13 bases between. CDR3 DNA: TGTGCCAGCAGTAGCGGGGGGGGCCGCAATCAGCCCCAGCATTTT. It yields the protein CASSSGGGRNQPQHF.

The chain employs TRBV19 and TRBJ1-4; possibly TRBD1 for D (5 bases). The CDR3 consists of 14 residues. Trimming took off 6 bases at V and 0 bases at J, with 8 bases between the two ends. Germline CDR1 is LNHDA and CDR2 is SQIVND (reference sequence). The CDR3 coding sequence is TGTGCCAGTAGCTTCAGGGCAACTAATGAAAAACTGTTTTTT. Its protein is CASSFRATNEKLFF.

CDR3 sequence (DNA): TGTGCCAGCTCAAGCGGTGGTAGCAATCAGCCCCAGCATTTT. This sequence encodes CASSSGGSNQPQHF. The chain couples TRBV18 to TRBJ1-5; D not certain. V was pared by 5 bases and J by 0 bases, with 8 bases between. CDR1 and CDR2 from the germline V gene are KGHSH and LQKENI. The CDR3 runs to 14 residues. Supplemented by reference TRBV18 and TRBJ1-5, the full variable domain reads NAGVMQNPRHLVRRRGQEARLRCSPMKGHSHVYWYRQLPEEGLKFMVYLQKENIIDESGMPKERFSAEFPKEGPSILRIQQVVRGDSAAYFCASSSGGSNQPQHFGDGTRLSIL.

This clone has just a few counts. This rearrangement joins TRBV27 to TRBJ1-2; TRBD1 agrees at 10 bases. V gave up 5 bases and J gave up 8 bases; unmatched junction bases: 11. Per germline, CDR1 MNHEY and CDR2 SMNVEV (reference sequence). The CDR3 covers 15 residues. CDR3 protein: CASSPSLGTGDGYTF. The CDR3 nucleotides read TGTGCCAGCAGTCCTTCTCTCGGGACAGGGGACGGCTACACCTTC.

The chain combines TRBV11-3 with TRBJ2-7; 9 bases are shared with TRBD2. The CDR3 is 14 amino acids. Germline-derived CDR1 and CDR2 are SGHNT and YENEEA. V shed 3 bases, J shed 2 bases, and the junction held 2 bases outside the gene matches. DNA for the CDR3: TGTGCCAGCAGCTTGACTAGCGGACCCTACGAGCAGTACTTC. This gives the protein CASSLTSGPYEQYF. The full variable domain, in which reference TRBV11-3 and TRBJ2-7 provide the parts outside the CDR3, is EAGVVQSPRYKIIEKKQPVAFWCNPISGHNTLYWYLQNLGQGPELLIRYENEEAVDDSQLPKDRFSAERLKGVDSTLKIQPAELGDSAVYLCASSLTSGPYEQYFGPGTRLTVT.

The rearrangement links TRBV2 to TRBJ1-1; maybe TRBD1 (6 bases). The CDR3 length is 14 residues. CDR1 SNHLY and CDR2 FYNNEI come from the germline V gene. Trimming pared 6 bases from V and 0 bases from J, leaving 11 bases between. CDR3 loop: CASREDSMNTEAFF. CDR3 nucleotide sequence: TGTGCCAGCAGGGAGGACAGCATGAACACTGAAGCTTTCTTT. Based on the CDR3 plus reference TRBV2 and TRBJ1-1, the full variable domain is EPEVTQTPSHQVTQMGQEVILRCVPISNHLYFYWYRQILGQKVEFLVSFYNNEISEKSEIFDDQFSVERPDGSNFTLKIRSTKLEDSAMYFCASREDSMNTEAFFGQGTRLTVV.

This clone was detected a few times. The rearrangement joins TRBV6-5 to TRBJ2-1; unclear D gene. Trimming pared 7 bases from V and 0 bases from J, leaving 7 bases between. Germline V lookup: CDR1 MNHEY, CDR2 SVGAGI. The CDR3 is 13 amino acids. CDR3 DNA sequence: TGTGCCAGCAACGGCGGCTCCTACAATGAGCAGTTCTTC. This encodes CASNGGSYNEQFF.